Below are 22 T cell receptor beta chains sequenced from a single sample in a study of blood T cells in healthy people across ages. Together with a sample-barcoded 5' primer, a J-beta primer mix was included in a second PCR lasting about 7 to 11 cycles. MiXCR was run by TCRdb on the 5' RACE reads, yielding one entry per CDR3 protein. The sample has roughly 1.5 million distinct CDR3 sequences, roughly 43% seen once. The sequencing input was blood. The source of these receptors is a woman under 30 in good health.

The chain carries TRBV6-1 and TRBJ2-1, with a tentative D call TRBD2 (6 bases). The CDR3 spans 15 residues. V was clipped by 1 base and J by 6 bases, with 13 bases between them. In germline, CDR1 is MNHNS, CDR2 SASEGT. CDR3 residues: CASSEGSGFPNEQFF. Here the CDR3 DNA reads TGTGCCAGCAGTGAAGGTAGCGGCTTCCCCAATGAGCAGTTCTTC.

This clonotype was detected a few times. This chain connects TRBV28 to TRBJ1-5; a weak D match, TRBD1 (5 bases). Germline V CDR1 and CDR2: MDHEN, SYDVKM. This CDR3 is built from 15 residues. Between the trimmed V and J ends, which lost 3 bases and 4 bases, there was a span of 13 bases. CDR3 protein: CASSFGDGPNQPQHF. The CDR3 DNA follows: TGTGCCAGCAGTTTCGGGGACGGCCCTAATCAGCCCCAGCATTTT.

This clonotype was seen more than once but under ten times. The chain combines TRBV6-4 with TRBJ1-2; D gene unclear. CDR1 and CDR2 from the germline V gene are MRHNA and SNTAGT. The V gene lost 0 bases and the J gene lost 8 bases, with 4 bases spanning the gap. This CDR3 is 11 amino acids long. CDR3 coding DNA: TGTGCCAGCAGTGACTCGAGAGGCTACACCTTC. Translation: CASSDSRGYTF.

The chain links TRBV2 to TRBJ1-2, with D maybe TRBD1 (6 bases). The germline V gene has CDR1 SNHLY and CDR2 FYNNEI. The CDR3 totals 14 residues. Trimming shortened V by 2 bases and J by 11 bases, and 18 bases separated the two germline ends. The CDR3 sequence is CASSEILGHSGYTF. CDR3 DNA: TGTGCCAGCAGTGAAATCTTGGGACATTCGGGTTACACCTTC.

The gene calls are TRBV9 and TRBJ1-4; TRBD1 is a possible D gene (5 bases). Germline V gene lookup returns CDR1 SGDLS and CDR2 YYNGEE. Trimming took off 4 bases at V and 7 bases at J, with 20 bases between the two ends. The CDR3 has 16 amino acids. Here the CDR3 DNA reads TGTGCCAGCAGCCTAGAGGGGCTCCCCGCTCCTGAAAAACTGTTTTTT. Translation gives CASSLEGLPAPEKLFF.

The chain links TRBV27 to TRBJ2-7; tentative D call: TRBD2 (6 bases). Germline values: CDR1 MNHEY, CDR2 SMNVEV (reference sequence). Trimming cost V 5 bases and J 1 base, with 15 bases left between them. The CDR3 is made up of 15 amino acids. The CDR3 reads CASSPRRSGSYEQYF. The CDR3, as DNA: TGTGCCAGCAGTCCAAGAAGAAGCGGGTCCTACGAGCAGTACTTC.

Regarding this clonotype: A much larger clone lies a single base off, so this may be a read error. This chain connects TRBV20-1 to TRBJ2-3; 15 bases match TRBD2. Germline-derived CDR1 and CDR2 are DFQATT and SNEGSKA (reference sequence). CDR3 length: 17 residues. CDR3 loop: CSTRDWTSGGDTDTQYF. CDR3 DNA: TGCAGTACTAGAGATTGGACTAGCGGGGGGGATACAGATACGCAGTATTTT.

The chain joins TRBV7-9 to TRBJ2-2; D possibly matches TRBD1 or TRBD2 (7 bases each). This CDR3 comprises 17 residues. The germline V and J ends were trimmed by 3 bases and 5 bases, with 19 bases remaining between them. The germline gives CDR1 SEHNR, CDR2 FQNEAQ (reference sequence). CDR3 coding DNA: TGTGCCAGCAGCTTTCGACAGGGAGGGTCGGGGACCGGGGAGCTGTTTTTT. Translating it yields CASSFRQGGSGTGELFF. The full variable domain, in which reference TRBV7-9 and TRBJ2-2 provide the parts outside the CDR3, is DTGVSQNPRHKITKRGQNVTFRCDPISEHNRLYWYRQTLGQGPEFLTYFQNEAQLEKSRLLSDRFSAERPKGSFSTLEIQRTEQGDSAMYLCASSFRQGGSGTGELFFGEGSRLTVL.

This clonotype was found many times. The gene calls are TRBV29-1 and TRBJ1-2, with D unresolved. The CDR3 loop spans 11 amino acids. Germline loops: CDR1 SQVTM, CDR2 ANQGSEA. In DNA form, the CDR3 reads TGCGGCTTCTCGGAGGGTGATGGCTACACCTTC. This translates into CGFSEGDGYTF.

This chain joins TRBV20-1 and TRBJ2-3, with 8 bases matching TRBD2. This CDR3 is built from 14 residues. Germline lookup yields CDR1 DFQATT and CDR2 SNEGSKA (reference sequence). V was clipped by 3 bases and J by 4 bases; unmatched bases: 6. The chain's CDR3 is CSARGGLVADTQYF. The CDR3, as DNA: TGCAGTGCTAGGGGGGGACTAGTCGCAGATACGCAGTATTTT.

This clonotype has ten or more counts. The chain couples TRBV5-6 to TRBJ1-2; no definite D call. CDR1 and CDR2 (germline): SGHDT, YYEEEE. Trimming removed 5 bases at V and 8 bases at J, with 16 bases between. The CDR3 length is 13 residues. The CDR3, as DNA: TGTGCCAGCAGTCTGGACCTCCTTGAAGGCTACACCTTC. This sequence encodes CASSLDLLEGYTF.

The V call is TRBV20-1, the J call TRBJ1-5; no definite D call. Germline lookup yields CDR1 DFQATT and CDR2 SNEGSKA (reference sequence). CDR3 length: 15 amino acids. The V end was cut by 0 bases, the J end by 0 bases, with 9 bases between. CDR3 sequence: CSARDRQYSNQPQHF. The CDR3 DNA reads TGCAGTGCTAGAGATCGCCAGTATAGCAATCAGCCCCAGCATTTT.

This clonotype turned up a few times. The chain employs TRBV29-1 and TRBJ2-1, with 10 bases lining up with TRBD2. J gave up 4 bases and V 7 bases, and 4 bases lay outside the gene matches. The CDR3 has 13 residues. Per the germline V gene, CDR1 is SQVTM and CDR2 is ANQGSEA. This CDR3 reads CSAGLADYNEQFF. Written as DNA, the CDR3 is TGCAGCGCTGGACTAGCGGATTACAATGAGCAGTTCTTC.

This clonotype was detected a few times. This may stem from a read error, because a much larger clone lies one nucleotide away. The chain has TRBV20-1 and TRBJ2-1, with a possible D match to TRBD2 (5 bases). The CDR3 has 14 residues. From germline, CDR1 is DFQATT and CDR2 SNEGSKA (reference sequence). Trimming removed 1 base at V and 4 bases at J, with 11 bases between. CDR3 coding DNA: TGCAGTGCTAGAGGGGGAGATTCATACAATGAGCAGTTCTTC. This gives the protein CSARGGDSYNEQFF.

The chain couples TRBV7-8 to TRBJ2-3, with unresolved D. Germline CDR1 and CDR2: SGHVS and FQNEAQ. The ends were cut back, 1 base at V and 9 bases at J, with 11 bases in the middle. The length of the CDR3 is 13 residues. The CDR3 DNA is TGTGCCAGCAGCTTAGTGGGGTCCCGAACGCAGTATTTT. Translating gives CASSLVGSRTQYF.

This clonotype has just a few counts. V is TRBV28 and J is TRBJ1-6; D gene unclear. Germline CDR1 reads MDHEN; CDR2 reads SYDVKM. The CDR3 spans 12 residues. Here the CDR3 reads CGTQVYNSPLHF. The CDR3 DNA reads TGTGGAACCCAGGTCTATAATTCACCCCTCCACTTT. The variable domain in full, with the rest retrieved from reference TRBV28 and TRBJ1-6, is DVKVTQSSRYLVKRTGEKVFLECVQDMDHENMFWYRQDPGLGLRLIYFSYDVKMKEKGDIPEGYSVSREKKERFSLILESASTNQTSMYLCGTQVYNSPLHFGNGTRLTVT.

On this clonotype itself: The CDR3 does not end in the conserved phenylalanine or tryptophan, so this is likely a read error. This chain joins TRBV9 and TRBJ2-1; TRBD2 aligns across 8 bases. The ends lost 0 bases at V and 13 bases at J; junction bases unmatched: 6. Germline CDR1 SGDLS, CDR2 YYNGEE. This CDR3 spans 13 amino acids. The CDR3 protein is CASSVVDSGDQFS. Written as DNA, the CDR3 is TGTGCCAGCAGCGTAGTGGATAGCGGGGACCAGTTCTCC.

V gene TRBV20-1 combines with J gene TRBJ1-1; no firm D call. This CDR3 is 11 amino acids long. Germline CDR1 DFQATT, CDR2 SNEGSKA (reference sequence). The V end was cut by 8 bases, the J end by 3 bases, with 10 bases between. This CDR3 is CSPRYYTEAFF. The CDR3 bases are TGCAGTCCCCGTTACTACACTGAAGCTTTCTTT.

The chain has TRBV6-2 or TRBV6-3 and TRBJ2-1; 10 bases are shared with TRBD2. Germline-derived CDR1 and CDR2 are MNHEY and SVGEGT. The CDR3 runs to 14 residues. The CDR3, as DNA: TGTGCACGCACCACTAGCGGGGCTAACAATGAGCAGTTCTTC. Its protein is CARTTSGANNEQFF.

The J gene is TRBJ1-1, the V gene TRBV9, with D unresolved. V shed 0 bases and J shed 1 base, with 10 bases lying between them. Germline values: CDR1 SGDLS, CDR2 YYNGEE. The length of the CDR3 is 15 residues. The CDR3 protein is CASSVGATTNTEAFF. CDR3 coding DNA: TGTGCCAGCAGCGTAGGGGCCACCACGAACACTGAAGCTTTCTTT. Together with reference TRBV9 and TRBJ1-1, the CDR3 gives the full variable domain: DSGVTQTPKHLITATGQRVTLRCSPRSGDLSVYWYQQSLDQGLQFLIQYYNGEERAKGNILERFSAQQFPDLHSELNLSSLELGDSALYFCASSVGATTNTEAFFGQGTRLTVV.

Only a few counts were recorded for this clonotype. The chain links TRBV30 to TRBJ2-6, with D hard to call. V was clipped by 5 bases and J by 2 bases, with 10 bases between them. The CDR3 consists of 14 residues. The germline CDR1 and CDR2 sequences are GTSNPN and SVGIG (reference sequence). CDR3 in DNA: TGTGCCTGGGGCACTACCGCTGGGGCCAACGTCCTGACTTTC. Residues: CAWGTTAGANVLTF. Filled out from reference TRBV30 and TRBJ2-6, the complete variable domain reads SQTIHQWPATLVQPVGSPLSLECTVEGTSNPNLYWYRQAAGRGLQLLFYSVGIGQISSEVPQNLSASRPQDRQFILSSKKLLLSDSGFYLCAWGTTAGANVLTFGAGSRLTVL.

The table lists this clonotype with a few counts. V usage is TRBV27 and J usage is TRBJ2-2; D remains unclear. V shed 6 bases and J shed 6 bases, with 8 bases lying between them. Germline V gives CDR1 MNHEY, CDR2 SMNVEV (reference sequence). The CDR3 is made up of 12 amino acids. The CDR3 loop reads CASSLPAGELFF. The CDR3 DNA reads TGTGCCAGCAGCCTACCGGCCGGGGAGCTGTTTTTT.